A single sample gave rise to the 20 T cell receptor beta chains below, sequenced in a study of T cells after yellow fever vaccination. TCRdb re-called the 5' RACE reads through MiXCR, storing one row per CDR3 protein. Of about 510,000 distinct CDR3 sequences in the sample, roughly 22% were seen once. The sample here was PBMCs, taken less than 25 days after the first yellow fever vaccination. The receptor source for this set is a man between 18 and 29 years old who received the YFV17D yellow fever vaccine.

This clonotype was counted a few times. The CDR3 nucleotides are TGTGCCACCAGCAGGGGCTCCCGAGGGAGAGACTATGGCTACACCTTC. Its protein product is CATSRGSRGRDYGYTF. The chain is built from TRBV15 and TRBJ1-2; D is undetermined. The CDR3 consists of 16 residues. The V gene's germline CDR1 is LNHNV and CDR2 YYDKDF (reference sequence). Trimming took off 3 bases at V and 3 bases at J, with 17 bases between the two ends.

The V call is TRBV29-1, the J call TRBJ2-7; 7 positions agree with TRBD1. The CDR3 loop spans 13 amino acids. The ends lost 4 bases at V and 0 bases at J; junction bases unmatched: 3. Looked up from germline, CDR1 is SQVTM and CDR2 is ANQGSEA. CDR3 sequence reads: CSVAPGGSYEQYF. The CDR3 bases are TGCAGCGTTGCCCCAGGGGGCTCCTACGAGCAGTACTTC.

This clonotype has ten or more counts. The J gene is TRBJ2-4, the V gene TRBV10-2; possibly TRBD2 for D (6 bases). Trimming took 3 bases from V and 4 from J, leaving 16 bases between them. This CDR3 has 16 residues. Germline V gene data show CDR1 as WSHSY and CDR2 as SAAADI. This CDR3 reads CASSDTREVGKNIQYF. CDR3 coding DNA: TGCGCCAGCAGTGATACCAGGGAGGTCGGTAAAAACATTCAGTACTTC.

The table lists this clonotype with a few counts. The genes are TRBV7-2 and TRBJ2-5; the D gene is possibly TRBD2 (6 bases). The germline V gene has CDR1 SGHTA and CDR2 FQGNSA. The CDR3 covers 15 residues. Trimming stripped 8 bases from V and 2 bases from J, with 18 bases between. Here the CDR3 DNA reads TGTGCCAGCGGAGGGCGCTGGTCCGCACAAGAGACCCAGTACTTC. It encodes CASGGRWSAQETQYF.

This clonotype has just a few counts. J is TRBJ2-2 and V is TRBV6-1; D uncertain. The germline V gene has CDR1 MNHNS and CDR2 SASEGT. CDR3 length: 15 residues. The V end lost 7 bases, the J end lost 7 bases, and 19 bases lay between the germline ends. The CDR3 sequence is CASKSQTFLVGELFF. In DNA form, the CDR3 reads TGTGCCAGCAAATCGCAGACATTTCTTGTCGGGGAGCTGTTTTTT.

This clonotype was counted ten times or more. The genes are TRBV4-2 and TRBJ2-5; tentative D call: TRBD2 (6 bases). Germline V CDR1 and CDR2: LGHNA, YNFKEQ. The CDR3 runs 15 residues. The V and J ends lost 4 bases and 2 bases respectively, with 14 bases between them. The CDR3 here is CASSLSGAWQETQYF. As DNA, the CDR3 is TGTGCCAGCAGCCTTAGCGGCGCGTGGCAAGAGACCCAGTACTTC.

This clonotype has only a few counts. V and J are TRBV29-1 and TRBJ1-5, with a possible D match to TRBD1 (6 bases). CDR3 length equals 14 residues. Germline CDR1 reads SQVTM; CDR2 reads ANQGSEA. V was pared by 7 bases and J by 5 bases, with 18 bases between. CDR3 region: CSARGPDPDQPQHF. The DNA for the CDR3 is TGCAGCGCCAGGGGCCCCGACCCCGATCAGCCCCAGCATTTT.

V gene TRBV12-3 or TRBV12-4 combines with J gene TRBJ2-5, with D perhaps matching TRBD2 (5 bases). The ends were cut back, 6 bases at V and 2 bases at J, with 13 bases in the middle. CDR3 size: 14 residues. CDR3 sequence (DNA): TGTGCCAGCAGGTTCCAGAGCGGTCAAGAGACCCAGTACTTC. Translation gives CASRFQSGQETQYF.

The V gene is TRBV4-3, the J gene TRBJ2-1; TRBD1 agrees at 7 bases. Germline V gene data show CDR1 as LGHNA and CDR2 as YSLEER. This CDR3 is built from 15 residues. V lost 4 bases, J lost 5 bases, and 8 bases stayed unmatched. DNA for the CDR3: TGCGCCAGCAGCCTAAGTTGGACAGGAAACAATGAGCAGTTCTTC. Amino acid sequence: CASSLSWTGNNEQFF.

The chain joins TRBV6-1 to TRBJ1-1; 7 bases line up with TRBD1. Trimming took 7 bases from V and 4 from J; bases not matched to a gene: 15. Per germline, CDR1 MNHNS and CDR2 SASEGT. The CDR3 has 16 amino acids. The CDR3 loop is CASTERTGWGPTEAFF. The DNA for the CDR3 is TGTGCCAGCACCGAAAGGACAGGTTGGGGCCCCACTGAAGCTTTCTTT.

The chain has TRBV5-4 and TRBJ2-6; D is uncertain. Trimming pared 4 bases from V and 0 bases from J, leaving 17 bases between. This CDR3 region has 18 residues. Looked up from germline, CDR1 is SGHNT and CDR2 is YYREEE (reference sequence). As DNA, the CDR3 is TGTGCCAGCAGCGATGGACGGGTAAGAGCCTCTGGGGCCAACGTCCTGACTTTC. Translated, it gives CASSDGRVRASGANVLTF.

The chain's CDR3 is CASSHGTGGTDTQYF. The CDR3 coding sequence is TGCGCCAGCAGCCACGGGACAGGGGGTACAGATACGCAGTATTTT. The rearrangement joins TRBV5-1 to TRBJ2-3; 11 bases match TRBD1. The length of the CDR3 is 15 residues. V was clipped by 4 bases and J by 3 bases; unmatched bases: 4. In germline, CDR1 is SGHRS, CDR2 YFSETQ.

In this sample, this clonotype turned up a few times. This chain links TRBV18 with TRBJ2-6; unclear D gene. The V gene lost 2 bases and the J gene lost 0 bases, with 8 bases spanning the gap. CDR1 and CDR2 (germline): KGHSH, LQKENI. CDR3 size: 16 residues. The CDR3 bases are TGTGCCAGCTCACCAAGACATAACTCTGGGGCCAACGTCCTGACTTTC. It translates to CASSPRHNSGANVLTF.

This clonotype was seen more than once but under ten times. The V gene is TRBV4-1, the J gene TRBJ2-1, with D perhaps matching TRBD1 (6 bases). Germline CDR1 MGHRA, CDR2 YSYEKL. The CDR3 loop spans 14 amino acids. V lost 2 bases and J 6 bases, leaving 11 bases between the germline ends. In DNA, the CDR3 is TGCGCCAGCAGCCAAAGGACAGACTTCAATGAGCAGTTCTTC. Translating it yields CASSQRTDFNEQFF.

The V gene is TRBV5-5, the J gene TRBJ2-6, with 8 bases identical to TRBD1. Germline lookup yields CDR1 SGHKS and CDR2 YYEKEE (reference sequence). The CDR3 extends over 16 amino acids. V lost 4 bases to trimming and J lost 4 bases; unmatched junction nucleotides: 7. Here the CDR3 DNA reads TGTGCCAGCAGCCCTCGACAGGGGTTCGGGGCCAACGTCCTGACTTTC. Amino acid sequence: CASSPRQGFGANVLTF.

The chain links TRBV5-1 to TRBJ1-1; D remains unclear. This CDR3 is built from 15 residues. CDR1 and CDR2 (germline): SGHRS, YFSETQ. V was pared by 4 bases and J by 6 bases, with 19 bases between. CDR3 in DNA: TGCGCCAGCAGCCCCCAGGATGAGGGAAGCTCTGAAGCTTTCTTT. Amino acid sequence: CASSPQDEGSSEAFF.

This clonotype was observed a few times. V gene TRBV7-2 combines with J gene TRBJ2-5; possible D gene TRBD2, 6 bases. The CDR3 spans 15 residues. V gave up 1 base and J gave up 7 bases, with 16 bases separating them. Germline V gene sequence: CDR1 SGHTA, CDR2 FQGNSA. The CDR3 sequence is CASSLVGATGGTQYF. The CDR3 DNA follows: TGTGCCAGCAGCTTAGTGGGAGCCACCGGGGGGACCCAGTACTTC.

This clonotype has more than one count but fewer than ten. The chain couples TRBV6-6 to TRBJ2-3; D is tentatively TRBD1 or TRBD2 (5 bases each). Germline CDR1 MNHNY, CDR2 SVGAGI (reference sequence). The CDR3 length is 13 residues. Trimming took off 7 bases at V and 8 bases at J, with 16 bases between the two ends. CDR3 sequence reads: CASTIPGQGTQYF. The DNA of the CDR3 is TGTGCCAGCACCATCCCGGGGCAGGGTACGCAGTATTTT.

The table lists this clonotype with a few counts. The rearrangement links TRBV9 to TRBJ2-1; D possibly matches TRBD1 or TRBD2 (7 bases each). Trimming pared 7 bases from V and 0 bases from J, leaving 14 bases between. Germline CDR1 reads SGDLS; CDR2 reads YYNGEE. The CDR3 consists of 15 residues. The CDR3 nucleotides are TGTGCCAGCGCCCGGGGGGACAGCTCCTACAATGAGCAGTTCTTC. The encoded protein is CASARGDSSYNEQFF.

The chain links TRBV12-3 or TRBV12-4 to TRBJ2-3; maybe TRBD2 (5 bases). The CDR3 has 14 residues. V was cut by 6 bases and J by 6 bases, with 16 bases left in between. CDR3 sequence: CASRPKSGEDTQYF. The CDR3 DNA reads TGTGCCAGCAGACCTAAGAGTGGGGAGGATACGCAGTATTTT.